A single sample is the source of the 32 T cell receptor beta chains below, sequenced in a study of shared clonotypes between healthy human individuals. Produced via immunoSEQ multiplex PCR; TCRdb's table is partial and in-frame only. The sample consists of more than 400,000 clones, around 85% of them appearing once. Sequencing used PBMCs. These TCRs come from a woman aged 40 to 50 in good health. Some clones in this sample may be carry-over from other donors' samples.

The chain links TRBV19 to TRBJ2-5; 11 bases match TRBD1. Germline CDR1 and CDR2: LNHDA and SQIVND (reference sequence). V lost 5 bases, J lost 7 bases, and 3 bases stayed unmatched. CDR3 length: 13 residues. CDR3 protein: CASSPGQGGTQYF. In DNA, the CDR3 is TGTGCCAGTAGTCCGGGACAGGGGGGGACCCAGTACTTC.

V gene TRBV11-2 combines with J gene TRBJ2-1; tentatively, D is TRBD2 (6 bases). V lost 1 base and J 12 bases, leaving 10 bases between the germline ends. Germline lookup yields CDR1 SGHAT and CDR2 FQNNGV. The CDR3 consists of 12 residues. The CDR3 is CASSLGLVGQFF. CDR3 bases: TGTGCCAGCAGCTTAGGACTAGTGGGGCAGTTCTTC.

This sequence joins TRBV9 and TRBJ2-1, with TRBD1 as a possible D gene (5 bases). Germline assignment: CDR1 SGDLS and CDR2 YYNGEE. The CDR3 runs to 15 residues. V lost 0 bases and J 4 bases, leaving 11 bases between the germline ends. This chain's CDR3 is CASSVGGDSYNEQFF. The CDR3 region has the DNA TGTGCCAGCAGCGTAGGGGGCGATAGTTACAATGAGCAGTTCTTC.

This chain joins TRBV5-6 and TRBJ2-7, with 10 bases identical to TRBD1. Per germline, CDR1 SGHDT and CDR2 YYEEEE. CDR3 length: 16 amino acids. With 4 bases clipped from V and 0 bases from J, the junction kept 7 bases outside the gene matches. CDR3 loop: CASSPGTGDPSYEQYF. CDR3 bases: TGTGCCAGCAGCCCCGGGACAGGGGACCCCTCCTACGAGCAGTACTTC.

The CDR3 bases are TGTGCCAGCAGCGGACAGAGGAACACTGAAGCTTTCTTT. Encoded protein: CASSGQRNTEAFF. This chain connects TRBV6-1 to TRBJ1-1, with TRBD1 as a possible D gene (6 bases). This CDR3 has 13 amino acids. The V and J ends lost 6 bases and 1 base respectively, with 9 bases between them. Germline V lookup: CDR1 MNHNS, CDR2 SASEGT.

The DNA of the CDR3 is TGTGCCAGCAGCCAAGCCTTGGGACTAGCGGGAGAGGATACGCAGTATTTT. It encodes CASSQALGLAGEDTQYF. The chain joins TRBV4-2 to TRBJ2-3, with TRBD2 matching 14 bases. CDR1 LGHNA and CDR2 YNFKEQ come from the germline V gene. This CDR3 has 17 residues. V gave up 1 base and J gave up 6 bases; unmatched junction bases: 6.

The chain has TRBV7-3 and TRBJ2-1; D ambiguous. The V end lost 1 base, the J end lost 6 bases, and 7 bases lay between the germline ends. This CDR3 has 13 residues. Germline CDR1 is SGHTA and CDR2 is FQGTGA. This chain's CDR3 is CASSLSGLNEQFF. CDR3 coding DNA: TGTGCCAGCAGCTTAAGTGGGCTCAATGAGCAGTTCTTC.

As regards this clone: Distinct nucleotide sequences in the sample also encode this CDR3. This chain uses TRBV7-6 with TRBJ2-1; TRBD1 aligns across 8 bases. The CDR3 covers 15 residues. Germline lookup yields CDR1 SGHVS and CDR2 FNYEAQ. V was clipped by 5 bases and J by 4 bases; unmatched bases: 7. The CDR3 bases are TGTGCCAGCAGCCTAGGACAGGGTGGGTACAATGAGCAGTTCTTC. It specifies CASSLGQGGYNEQFF.

This clone was seen many times. This same CDR3 is encoded by further DNA sequences in the sample. The CDR3 DNA is TGTGCCACCAGCAGAGATATTGGGACTCTGACGGACAATGAGCAGTTCTTC. It yields the protein CATSRDIGTLTDNEQFF. The chain uses TRBV15 and TRBJ2-1; TRBD2 is a possible D gene (6 bases). Germline assignment: CDR1 LNHNV and CDR2 YYDKDF (reference sequence). Trimming took off 0 bases at V and 5 bases at J, with 17 bases between the two ends. There are 17 residues in the CDR3.

Concerning this clone itself: This sequence is one base from a far larger clone and is likely a read error. Other DNA sequences within the sample encode an identical CDR3. V and J are TRBV2 and TRBJ1-5; the D is unclear. The CDR3 is 12 residues long. Looked up from germline, CDR1 is SNHLY and CDR2 is FYNNEI. CDR3 in DNA: TGTGCAAGCAGCCCTGGTTGGCAGCCCCAGCATTTT. It translates to CASSPGWQPQHF.

In its sample, this clone was seen many times. This chain uses TRBV29-1 with TRBJ2-3; TRBD1 matches at 7 bases. The V gene's germline CDR1 is SQVTM and CDR2 ANQGSEA. The CDR3 length is 14 residues. The J segment lost 4 bases and the V segment lost 4 bases, leaving 8 bases of the junction unmatched. The CDR3 reads CSVGKTGVPDTQYF. The DNA of the CDR3 is TGCAGCGTTGGGAAAACAGGGGTACCAGATACGCAGTATTTT.

This chain connects TRBV6-1 to TRBJ2-7; D is possibly TRBD2 (5 bases). This CDR3 spans 17 amino acids. Germline CDR1 reads MNHNS; CDR2 reads SASEGT. The V end lost 0 bases, the J end lost 4 bases, and 19 bases lay between the germline ends. This chain's CDR3 is CASSEALRGSRVYEQYF. CDR3 bases: TGTGCCAGCAGTGAAGCGCTTCGGGGTTCTCGAGTATACGAGCAGTACTTC.

The chain has TRBV30 and TRBJ1-2, with D perhaps TRBD1 (6 bases). The ends were cut back, 0 bases at V and 7 bases at J, with 12 bases in the middle. CDR1 GTSNPN and CDR2 SVGIG come from the germline V gene (reference sequence). The CDR3 is 13 residues long. As DNA, the CDR3 is TGTGCCTGGAGTGTACAGGACAGCCTTGGCTACACCTTC. Its protein is CAWSVQDSLGYTF.

The rearrangement links TRBV19 to TRBJ1-1; D is perhaps TRBD1 (6 bases). The germline gives CDR1 LNHDA, CDR2 SQIVND (reference sequence). V lost 10 bases and J lost 3, with 18 bases in between. This CDR3 has 14 residues. This CDR3 is CATSKGGRDTEAFF. Here the CDR3 DNA reads TGTGCCACCTCTAAGGGGGGCCGTGACACTGAAGCTTTCTTT.

The gene calls are TRBV15 and TRBJ1-4; 7 bases line up with TRBD1. Germline CDR1 reads LNHNV; CDR2 reads YYDKDF (reference sequence). The CDR3 totals 13 residues. V lost 4 bases to trimming and J lost 11 bases; unmatched junction nucleotides: 7. CDR3 sequence (DNA): TGTGCCACCAGCATATCAGGGGGTGTGAAACTGTTTTTT. It specifies CATSISGGVKLFF.

Comments on this clone: Other DNA sequences from this sample encode an identical CDR3 as well. The chain joins TRBV2 to TRBJ2-1; D gene ambiguous. V was trimmed by 4 bases and J by 0 bases, leaving 10 bases between them. CDR3 length: 15 amino acids. From germline, CDR1 is SNHLY and CDR2 FYNNEI. The DNA for the CDR3 is TGTGCCAGCAGTGGGGGTCCGAGCTCCTACAATGAGCAGTTCTTC. Encoded protein: CASSGGPSSYNEQFF. Supplemented by reference TRBV2 and TRBJ2-1, the full variable domain reads EPEVTQTPSHQVTQMGQEVILRCVPISNHLYFYWYRQILGQKVEFLVSFYNNEISEKSEIFDDQFSVERPDGSNFTLKIRSTKLEDSAMYFCASSGGPSSYNEQFFGPGTRLTVL.

The J gene is TRBJ1-1, the V gene TRBV28, with D possibly TRBD1 on 5 matching bases. This CDR3 is 13 amino acids long. Looked up from germline, CDR1 is MDHEN and CDR2 is SYDVKM. Trimming took 5 bases from V and 5 from J, leaving 12 bases between them. The CDR3 bases are TGTGCCAGCAGTCTAAGTAGGGGTACTGAAGCTTTCTTT. It encodes CASSLSRGTEAFF.

The chain carries TRBV7-2 and TRBJ1-1; D unclear. The germline V gene has CDR1 SGHTA and CDR2 FQGNSA. V gave up 0 bases and J gave up 2 bases, with 4 bases separating them. This CDR3 spans 13 amino acids. The CDR3 DNA sequence: TGTGCCAGCAGCTTAGCGGGAAACACTGAAGCTTTCTTT. Amino acid sequence: CASSLAGNTEAFF.

This clone appeared a few times. The rearrangement links TRBV19 to TRBJ1-5; no clear D. The germline V and J ends were trimmed by 6 bases and 1 base, with 7 bases remaining between them. This CDR3 has 13 amino acids. Germline CDR1 is LNHDA and CDR2 is SQIVND (reference sequence). This CDR3 reads CASRMVSNQPQHF. Here the CDR3 DNA reads TGTGCCAGTAGAATGGTAAGCAATCAGCCCCAGCATTTT.

This clone is a singleton in its sample. The chain recombines TRBV30 with TRBJ2-3, with TRBD2 matching over 10 bases. Germline trimming cut 3 bases from V and 6 bases from J; bases unmatched to any gene: 9. Germline V gives CDR1 GTSNPN, CDR2 SVGIG (reference sequence). This CDR3 contains 15 residues. CDR3 bases: TGTGCCTGGAGCAGGACTAGCGGAAGCCCGGATACGCAGTATTTT. Protein product: CAWSRTSGSPDTQYF.

The chain combines TRBV19 with TRBJ2-7, with D perhaps TRBD1 or TRBD2 (7 bases each). The germline V gene encodes CDR1 LNHDA and CDR2 SQIVND (reference sequence). The V and J ends lost 8 bases and 4 bases respectively, with 15 bases between them. The CDR3 has 13 amino acids. CDR3 in amino acids: CASGQGGGYEQYF. The CDR3 DNA sequence: TGTGCCAGTGGGCAGGGGGGAGGGTACGAGCAGTACTTC.

This clone was counted once. At one boundary the junction diverges from the germline segment, which might be a read error. The gene calls are TRBV7-8 and TRBJ2-5; D remains unclear. Per the germline V gene, CDR1 is SGHVS and CDR2 is FQNEAQ. The CDR3 extends over 12 amino acids. The CDR3 DNA reads TGTGCCAGCAGCTTGTCACCGAGGTCGTCTGACTTC. It translates to CASSLSPRSSDF.

As to this clone: This specimen includes other DNA sequences encoding the same CDR3. The rearrangement joins TRBV27 to TRBJ1-5; 8 nucleotides match TRBD1. CDR3 length: 14 amino acids. V lost 4 bases, J lost 4 bases, and 3 bases stayed unmatched. CDR1 and CDR2 from the germline V gene are MNHEY and SMNVEV (reference sequence). The CDR3 protein is CASSSRQGNQPQHF. Here the CDR3 DNA reads TGTGCCAGCAGTTCCAGACAGGGGAATCAGCCCCAGCATTTT.

The chain employs TRBV19 and TRBJ2-7; D tentatively fits TRBD1 or TRBD2 (6 bases each). Judging by the DNA end, TRBJ2-1 fits better; the J call may be wrong. This CDR3 is 16 amino acids long. Germline CDR1 and CDR2: LNHDA and SQIVND (reference sequence). CDR3 residues: CASRQGGNPSYNEQFF. Written as DNA, the CDR3 is TGTGCCAGTAGACAAGGGGGGAACCCCTCCTACAATGAGCAGTTCTTC.

Concerning this clone itself: Just one base apart from a much larger clone, this may be a read error. This sequence joins TRBV5-1 and TRBJ2-3, with TRBD1 matching 7 bases. This CDR3 comprises 14 residues. The germline V gene has CDR1 SGHRS and CDR2 YFSETQ. In DNA, the CDR3 is TGCGCCAGCAGTCTGGGACAGACCACAGATGCGCAGTATTTT. Amino acid sequence: CASSLGQTTDAQYF.

With respect to this clone: A far more abundant clone sits one base away, making this likely a read error. The V and J genes are TRBV5-4 and TRBJ2-6; no reliable D call. Between the trimmed V and J ends, which lost 3 bases and 4 bases, there was a span of 20 bases. CDR1 SGHNT and CDR2 YYREEE come from the germline V gene (reference sequence). CDR3 length: 18 amino acids. CDR3 DNA: TGTGCCAGCAGCTCCACTGATCGACCCGCCGGGGGGGCCAACGTCCTGACTTTC. This sequence encodes CASSSTDRPAGGANVLTF.

The rearrangement uses TRBV18 and TRBJ2-5; 9 bases line up with TRBD1. V shed 5 bases and J 2 bases; nucleotides not matched to a gene: 6. Germline CDR1 KGHSH, CDR2 LQKENI. This CDR3 has 15 residues. The chain's CDR3 is CASSARDRAQETQYF. In nucleotides, the CDR3 is TGTGCCAGCTCAGCCCGGGACAGGGCGCAAGAGACCCAGTACTTC.

This chain connects TRBV6-6 to TRBJ2-7; D may be TRBD1 (6 bases). V was clipped by 4 bases and J by 2 bases, with 15 bases between them. The CDR3 is 15 amino acids. CDR1 and CDR2 (germline): MNHNY, SVGAGI (reference sequence). The CDR3 loop is CASSSSGTQTYEQYF. CDR3 DNA sequence: TGTGCCAGCAGTTCCTCCGGGACACAAACCTACGAGCAGTACTTC.

This clone was picked up many times. The sample contains more than one DNA sequence encoding this CDR3. This chain uses TRBV10-3 with TRBJ2-2; weak D call: TRBD2 (6 bases). V lost 8 bases, J lost 5 bases, and 15 bases lay in between. The germline gives CDR1 ENHRY, CDR2 SYGVKD. The CDR3 is 14 amino acids. The CDR3, as DNA: TGTGCCATCGCGGCTCCGGGGGTTACCGGGGAGCTGTTTTTT. Translation gives CAIAAPGVTGELFF.

This chain connects TRBV27 to TRBJ2-1; D not resolved. Trimming removed 8 bases from V and 6 bases from J, with 14 bases in between. Germline V gene lookup returns CDR1 MNHEY and CDR2 SMNVEV (reference sequence). The CDR3 covers 13 residues. The CDR3 coding sequence is TGTGCCAGCGATGACGGAGCCCCCAATGAGCAGTTCTTC. Translated, it gives CASDDGAPNEQFF.

Regarding this clone: With a far larger clone one base away, a read error is the likely cause. The V gene is TRBV25-1, the J gene TRBJ2-2; TRBD1 is a possible D gene (7 bases). V lost 10 bases to trimming and J lost 0 bases, with 18 bases between them. The length of the CDR3 is 16 residues. CDR1 is MGHDK, CDR2 SYGVNS, per germline. DNA of the CDR3: TGTGCCAACAGAAGAGGAGGGGGCGCGAACACCGGGGAGCTGTTTTTT. Its protein is CANRRGGGANTGELFF. Filled out from reference TRBV25-1 and TRBJ2-2, the complete variable domain reads EADIYQTPRYLVIGTGKKITLECSQTMGHDKMYWYQQDPGMELHLIHYSYGVNSTEKGDLSSESTVSRIRTEHFPLTLESARPSHTSQYLCANRRGGGANTGELFFGEGSRLTVL.

The V gene is TRBV30, the J gene TRBJ2-1; no definite D call. Trimming shortened V by 5 bases and J by 9 bases, and 8 bases separated the two germline ends. The CDR3 totals 10 residues. Germline assignment: CDR1 GTSNPN and CDR2 SVGIG (reference sequence). CDR3 DNA sequence: TGTGCCTGGGGAAGGGCTGAGCAGTTCTTC. This encodes CAWGRAEQFF.